This T cell receptor beta chain was recovered during a study of beta chain features in type 1 diabetes. Whole-study findings and limits: Shortening of TCRB CDR3s, moderate but significant, appeared in all four CD4+ subsets of Type 1 diabetes patients.

The isolated RNA, all of it, was reverse transcribed, so expressed TCRB transcripts were what got sequenced. Libraries were prepared by immunoSEQ multiplex PCR; TCRdb keeps only in-frame clonotypes and omits some of them. The data contain about 400,000 clones, roughly 12% of them singletons. Worth noting for this clone: Its antigen remains unknown.

The CDR3 totals 13 residues. The germline CDR1 and CDR2 sequences are SEHNR and FQNEAQ (reference sequence). V gave up 3 bases and J gave up 7 bases, with 10 bases separating them. The chain carries TRBV7-9 and TRBJ2-1; the D gene is possibly TRBD2 (5 bases). Sequences were obtained from naive CD4+ T cells from blood. The TCR originated in a young woman with type 1 diabetes. The CDR3 here is CASSLRERNEQFF. CDR3 DNA: TGTGCCAGCAGCTTGAGGGAGAGGAATGAGCAGTTCTTC.